Below, 9 T cell receptor beta chains from the same sample are listed, as sequenced in a study of control samples from healthy donors and cancer patients. Sequencing was performed with immunoSEQ multiplex PCR; in TCRdb, only in-frame clones are kept and a portion is missing. Of under 130,000 clones detected, roughly 90% appear once; the ten largest clones hold approximately 19%. Source material: PBMCs. Receptors originate from a man aged 60-69 years with lung cancer.

V gene TRBV19 combines with J gene TRBJ2-5; weak D call: TRBD1 (6 bases). Germline CDR1 and CDR2: LNHDA and SQIVND (reference sequence). With 3 bases removed from V and 8 bases from J, the gap between germline ends came to 13 bases. The CDR3 loop spans 13 amino acids. In DNA form, the CDR3 reads TGTGCCAGTAGTATGGAAAAACAGGGAACCCAGTACTTC. Its translation: CASSMEKQGTQYF.

The chain links TRBV7-2 to TRBJ1-2, with a weak D call TRBD1 (5 bases). The CDR3 covers 12 residues. Germline V gene data show CDR1 as SGHTA and CDR2 as FQGNSA. Trimming took off 1 base at V and 10 bases at J, with 10 bases between the two ends. The CDR3 loop is CASSLDNRLYTF. The CDR3 nucleotides read TGTGCCAGCAGCTTAGATAACAGGCTCTACACCTTC.

V is TRBV6-4 and J is TRBJ1-2; D gene uncertain. CDR3 size: 14 residues. Trimming removed 4 bases from V and 0 bases from J, with 9 bases in between. Germline loops: CDR1 MRHNA, CDR2 SNTAGT. The CDR3 coding sequence is TGTGCCAGCAGTGTAGTGCCAGCTAACTATGGCTACACCTTC. Protein: CASSVVPANYGYTF.

The V gene is TRBV7-9, the J gene TRBJ1-1, with 9 bases matching TRBD1. CDR1 is SEHNR and CDR2 is FQNEAQ in the germline V gene (reference sequence). This CDR3 has 15 residues. The V and J ends lost 3 bases and 5 bases, in that order; junction bases with no gene match: 7. CDR3 residues: CASSFSSGQGTEAFF. Here the CDR3 DNA reads TGTGCCAGCAGCTTTTCAAGCGGACAGGGGACTGAAGCTTTCTTT.

The chain employs TRBV18 and TRBJ2-3; TRBD1 matches 10 bases. With 4 bases clipped from V and 2 bases from J, the junction kept 9 bases outside the gene matches. The CDR3 extends over 17 amino acids. Germline V lookup: CDR1 KGHSH, CDR2 LQKENI. CDR3 amino acids: CASSQGQGMGATDTQYF. The CDR3 DNA reads TGTGCCAGCTCACAGGGACAGGGGATGGGGGCCACAGATACGCAGTATTTT.

The chain joins TRBV6-5 to TRBJ2-3; TRBD1 is a possible D gene (6 bases). This CDR3 contains 14 residues. From germline, CDR1 is MNHEY and CDR2 SVGAGI. V was clipped by 0 bases and J by 9 bases, with 13 bases between them. Here the CDR3 reads CASSYSVPGGTQYF. Here the CDR3 DNA reads TGTGCCAGCAGTTACTCGGTTCCTGGGGGCACGCAGTATTTT.

This chain links TRBV6-5 with TRBJ1-2; D uncertain. The CDR3 sequence is 13 residues long. The V end lost 5 bases, the J end lost 2 bases, and 9 bases lay between the germline ends. CDR1 is MNHEY, CDR2 SVGAGI, per germline. The CDR3 bases are TGTGCCAGCAGTCTTGACCGCAACTATGGCTACACCTTC. Protein sequence: CASSLDRNYGYTF.

This chain links TRBV7-9 with TRBJ2-5; 9 nucleotides match TRBD1. The length of the CDR3 is 14 residues. J gave up 1 base and V 5 bases, and 2 bases lay outside the gene matches. Per the germline V gene, CDR1 is SEHNR and CDR2 is FQNEAQ (reference sequence). CDR3 sequence reads: CASSQDRGQETQYF. In nucleotides, the CDR3 is TGTGCCAGCAGCCAGGACAGGGGCCAAGAGACCCAGTACTTC.

The genes are TRBV7-9 and TRBJ1-3; TRBD1 agrees at 7 bases. Germline CDR1 and CDR2: SEHNR and FQNEAQ (reference sequence). J lost 0 bases, V lost 2 bases, and 10 bases had no gene match. This CDR3 comprises 18 residues. The DNA of the CDR3 is TGTGCCAGCAGCTTATGGGGCCCGGGACAGAGCTCTGGAAACACCATATATTTT. Protein product: CASSLWGPGQSSGNTIYF.